One and the same sample provided the 9 T cell receptor beta chains below, sequenced in a study of cytomegalovirus exposure and HLA in healthy donors. The PCR was carried out with 60 Vbeta primers and 13 Jbeta primers. Clones were sequenced by immunoSEQ multiplex PCR, and TCRdb holds only the in-frame ones, with some missing. The sample has approximately 150,000 clones; roughly 85% are singletons. The specimen was PBMCs. These receptor sequences come from a male donor in good health and CMV-seronegative.

This chain connects TRBV5-1 to TRBJ1-1; D is perhaps TRBD1 (5 bases). This CDR3 has 14 residues. From germline, CDR1 is SGHRS and CDR2 YFSETQ. V gave up 0 bases and J gave up 3 bases, with 9 bases separating them. The CDR3, as DNA: TGCGCCAGCAGCTTGGAGACAGATTACACTGAAGCTTTCTTT. It codes for CASSLETDYTEAFF.

Only one count was recorded for this clone. The chain couples TRBV4-1 to TRBJ1-1; D remains ambiguous. Germline CDR1 and CDR2: MGHRA and YSYEKL. The CDR3 length is 15 residues. The V end was cut by 3 bases, the J end by 0 bases, with 11 bases between. The CDR3 spells CASSQSGEMNTEAFF. The CDR3 DNA sequence: TGCGCCAGCAGCCAGAGCGGGGAGATGAACACTGAAGCTTTCTTT.

The chain links TRBV19 to TRBJ2-7; possible D gene TRBD2, 6 bases. The CDR3 is 14 residues long. Germline V gene sequence: CDR1 LNHDA, CDR2 SQIVND (reference sequence). V was clipped by 3 bases and J by 7 bases, with 16 bases between them. This chain's CDR3 is CASSISPGVGEQYF. The CDR3 bases are TGTGCCAGTAGTATTTCTCCGGGAGTGGGAGAGCAGTACTTC.

The rearrangement joins TRBV18 to TRBJ1-1; TRBD1 matches 9 bases. V lost 6 bases and J lost 3; bases outside the gene matches: 8. The CDR3 consists of 15 residues. Per the germline V gene, CDR1 is KGHSH and CDR2 is LQKENI. CDR3 protein: CASSPKQGAYTEAFF. CDR3 DNA sequence: TGTGCCAGCTCGCCTAAACAGGGGGCTTACACTGAAGCTTTCTTT.

This clone is a singleton in its sample. V and J are TRBV5-1 and TRBJ1-2; possible D gene TRBD1, 5 bases. The V end was cut by 2 bases, the J end by 6 bases, with 11 bases between. CDR3 length equals 13 residues. Germline CDR1 and CDR2: SGHRS and YFSETQ. The DNA of the CDR3 is TGCGCCAGCAGCTTAGGGGTTGGGGATGGCTACACCTTC. Its protein is CASSLGVGDGYTF. Full variable domain (remainder filled in from reference TRBV5-1 and TRBJ1-2): KAGVTQTPRYLIKTRGQQVTLSCSPISGHRSVSWYQQTPGQGLQFLFEYFSETQRNKGNFPGRFSGRQFSNSRSEMNVSTLELGDSALYLCASSLGVGDGYTFGSGTRLTVV.

This clone appeared once. This sequence joins TRBV5-4 and TRBJ1-6, with 7 nucleotides matching TRBD1. V was pared by 6 bases and J by 10 bases, with 7 bases of the junction left unmatched. The CDR3 sequence is 13 residues long. Germline V gives CDR1 SGHNT, CDR2 YYREEE (reference sequence). CDR3 residues: CASTFDRESPLHF. CDR3 DNA sequence: TGTGCCAGCACCTTCGACAGGGAGTCACCCCTCCACTTT.

The V call is TRBV11-2, the J call TRBJ2-1; TRBD2 agrees at 8 bases. V was clipped by 5 bases and J by 4 bases; unmatched bases: 10. Germline V gene lookup returns CDR1 SGHAT and CDR2 FQNNGV. CDR3 length equals 16 residues. The CDR3 nucleotides read TGTGCCAGCAGCCCCCGGGGGGGCCTAGGGTACAATGAGCAGTTCTTC. Amino acids: CASSPRGGLGYNEQFF.

V is TRBV9 and J is TRBJ2-2, with a weak D call TRBD2 (6 bases). The V end lost 0 bases, the J end lost 3 bases, and 15 bases lay between the germline ends. The CDR3 consists of 17 residues. From germline, CDR1 is SGDLS and CDR2 YYNGEE. The CDR3 region has the DNA TGTGCCAGCAGCGTAGTCCGGGACCGGGGGTACACCGGGGAGCTGTTTTTT. Its translation: CASSVVRDRGYTGELFF.

The V call is TRBV9, the J call TRBJ1-6; tentative D call: TRBD1 (6 bases). V was trimmed by 0 bases and J by 10 bases, leaving 11 bases between them. The CDR3 covers 14 residues. CDR1 is SGDLS and CDR2 is YYNGEE in the germline V gene. The CDR3 reads CASSVGSGASPLHF. The CDR3 DNA is TGTGCCAGCAGCGTAGGGTCAGGGGCATCACCCCTCCACTTT.